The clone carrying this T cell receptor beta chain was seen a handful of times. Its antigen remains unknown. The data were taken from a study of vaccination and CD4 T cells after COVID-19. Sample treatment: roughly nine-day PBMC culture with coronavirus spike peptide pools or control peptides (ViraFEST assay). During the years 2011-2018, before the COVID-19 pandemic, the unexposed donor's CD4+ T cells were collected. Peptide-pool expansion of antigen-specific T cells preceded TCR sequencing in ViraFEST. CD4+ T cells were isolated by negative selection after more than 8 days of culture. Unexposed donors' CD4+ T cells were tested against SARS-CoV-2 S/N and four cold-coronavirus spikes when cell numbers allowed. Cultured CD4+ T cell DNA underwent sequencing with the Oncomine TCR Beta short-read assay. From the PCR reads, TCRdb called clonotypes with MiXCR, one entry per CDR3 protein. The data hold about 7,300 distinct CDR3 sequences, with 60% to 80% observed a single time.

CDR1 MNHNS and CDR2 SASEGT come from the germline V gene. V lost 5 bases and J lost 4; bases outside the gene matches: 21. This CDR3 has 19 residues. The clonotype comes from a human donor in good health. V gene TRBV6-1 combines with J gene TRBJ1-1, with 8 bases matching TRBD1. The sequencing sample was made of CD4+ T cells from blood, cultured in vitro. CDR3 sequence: CASSLSGRGLDGMVTEAFF. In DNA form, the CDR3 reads TGTGCCAGCAGTCTTTCAGGCAGGGGGCTCGATGGAATGGTCACTGAAGCTTTCTTT.